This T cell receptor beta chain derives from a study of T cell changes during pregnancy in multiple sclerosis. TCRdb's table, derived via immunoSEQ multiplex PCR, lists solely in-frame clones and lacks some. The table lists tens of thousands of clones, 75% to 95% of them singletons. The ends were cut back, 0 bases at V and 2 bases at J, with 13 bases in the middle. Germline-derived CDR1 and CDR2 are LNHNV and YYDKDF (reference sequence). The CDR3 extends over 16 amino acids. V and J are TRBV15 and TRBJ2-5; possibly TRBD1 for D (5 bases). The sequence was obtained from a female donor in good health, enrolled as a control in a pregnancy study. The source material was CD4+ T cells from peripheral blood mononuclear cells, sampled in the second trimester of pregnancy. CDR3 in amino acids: CATSRDRLAGQETQYF. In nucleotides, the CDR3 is TGTGCCACCAGCAGAGATAGGTTGGCAGGGCAAGAGACCCAGTACTTC.